This section outlines one TCR beta chain sequence together with its context. Trimming took 1 base from V and 0 from J, leaving 6 bases between them. There are 14 residues in the CDR3. Germline V gene lookup returns CDR1 SGHTA and CDR2 FQGNSA. The entry originates in a study of blood T cell repertoires in COVID-19. About the research overall: Specimens from acute and convalescent COVID-19 originated in the United States, Italy and Spain. T cells, B-cell-depleted T cells, or PBMCs provided the cDNA or gDNA that served as material.

Repertoires were generated with immunoSEQ multiplex PCR, while TCRdb's copy carries only in-frame clones and drops some. The data contain approximately 140,000 clones, around 80% of them singletons. Material: peripheral blood. The genes are TRBV7-2 and TRBJ1-2; D gene ambiguous. The sequence was collected from a human donor in a cohort sampled during active COVID-19. In DNA, the CDR3 is TGTGCCAGCAGCTTAGTGGCAGCTAACTATGGCTACACCTTC. Its translation is CASSLVAANYGYTF.